One sample yielded the 15 T cell receptor beta chains listed below, sequenced in a study of response to subunit inactivated influenza vaccine. In TCRdb, the RT-PCR reads were re-called with MiXCR into one record per CDR3 protein. The data contain roughly 630,000 distinct CDR3 sequences, around 15% of them singletons. The sample was PBMCs from blood, taken 14 to 15 days before vaccination. The receptors here all came from a man aged 45-60 years who received an inactivated influenza vaccine.

This chain joins TRBV5-6 and TRBJ2-3; D call uncertain. Germline V gene data show CDR1 as SGHDT and CDR2 as YYEEEE. This CDR3 has 12 residues. The V end was cut by 6 bases, the J end by 6 bases, with 11 bases between. The CDR3 protein is CASTQTLDTQYF. CDR3 sequence (DNA): TGTGCCAGCACTCAGACATTGGATACGCAGTATTTT.

This chain connects TRBV11-2 to TRBJ2-1; 11 bases are shared with TRBD2. Germline V gene lookup returns CDR1 SGHAT and CDR2 FQNNGV. The V segment lost 5 bases and the J segment 6 bases; nucleotides outside the gene matches: 15. The CDR3 has 18 residues. CDR3 DNA sequence: TGTGCCAGCAGCATTCGACTAGCGGGGACTTCATCCAGCAATGAGCAGTTCTTC. It encodes CASSIRLAGTSSSNEQFF.

This clonotype appeared many times. The chain uses TRBV29-1 and TRBJ2-1; no definite D call. In germline, CDR1 is SQVTM, CDR2 ANQGSEA. Trimming stripped 4 bases from V and 3 bases from J, with 10 bases between. This CDR3 region has 13 residues. The CDR3 here is CSVATKSYNEQFF. CDR3 DNA sequence: TGCAGCGTTGCTACGAAAAGCTACAATGAGCAGTTCTTC.

The rearrangement joins TRBV9 to TRBJ2-5, with 7 bases matching TRBD1. This CDR3 region has 15 residues. Trimming at V came to 1 base and at J to 4 bases, leaving 7 bases not matched to a gene. Germline loops: CDR1 SGDLS, CDR2 YYNGEE. This CDR3 reads CASSVSDRELETQYF. CDR3 bases: TGTGCCAGCAGCGTAAGTGACAGGGAGTTAGAGACCCAGTACTTC.

In its sample, this clonotype was seen a few times. The chain recombines TRBV6-1 with TRBJ1-3; D is uncertain. Germline V gene lookup returns CDR1 MNHNS and CDR2 SASEGT. The CDR3 extends over 14 amino acids. The V end was cut by 6 bases, the J end by 0 bases, with 9 bases between. The CDR3 DNA sequence: TGTGCCAGCAGGAAGGGTAGCTCTGGAAACACCATATATTTT. It codes for CASRKGSSGNTIYF.

The CDR3 loop is CASSQDLAMLQFF. The CDR3 DNA reads TGTGCCAGCAGCCAAGATCTGGCCATGCTGCAGTTCTTC. The chain has TRBV3-1 and TRBJ2-1, with D uncertain. CDR3 size: 13 residues. Trimming took off 0 bases at V and 12 bases at J, with 12 bases between the two ends. The V gene's germline CDR1 is LGHDT and CDR2 YNNKEL (reference sequence).

A few counts support this clonotype. J is TRBJ2-3 and V is TRBV4-3; D is possibly TRBD2 (5 bases). The CDR3 consists of 16 residues. Trimming stripped 0 bases from V and 4 bases from J, with 14 bases between. CDR1 LGHNA and CDR2 YSLEER come from the germline V gene. The DNA for the CDR3 is TGCGCCAGCAGCCAAGATCAACTAGTTAGCGCAGATACGCAGTATTTT. It codes for CASSQDQLVSADTQYF.

The chain combines TRBV5-1 with TRBJ2-7; a possible D gene is TRBD1 (6 bases). Germline CDR1 SGHRS, CDR2 YFSETQ. CDR3 size: 14 residues. With 2 bases removed from V and 6 bases from J, the gap between germline ends came to 15 bases. The chain's CDR3 is CASSFVGTIAEQYF. CDR3 DNA: TGCGCCAGCAGCTTCGTCGGGACAATCGCCGAGCAGTACTTC.

The V call is TRBV5-5, the J call TRBJ2-5, with D perhaps TRBD1 (6 bases). The CDR3 is made up of 17 amino acids. V dropped 1 base and J dropped 2 bases, with 18 bases sitting between them. From germline, CDR1 is SGHKS and CDR2 YYEKEE (reference sequence). CDR3 sequence: CASSLTAGQHSQETQYF. The CDR3 region has the DNA TGTGCCAGCAGCTTGACCGCTGGACAGCACTCACAAGAGACCCAGTACTTC.

The V and J genes are TRBV20-1 and TRBJ2-3, with 8 bases lining up with TRBD1. The junction had 10 bases not matched to a gene; V was cut back by 6 bases and J by 8 bases. Germline CDR1 and CDR2: DFQATT and SNEGSKA (reference sequence). This CDR3 is built from 13 residues. The CDR3 sequence is CSAPGQGTATQYF. In DNA form, the CDR3 reads TGCAGTGCCCCCGGACAGGGAACGGCTACGCAGTATTTT.

The chain uses TRBV20-1 and TRBJ2-7, with D hard to call. Deletions cut 6 bases from V and 3 bases from J, with 18 bases between. The CDR3 spans 14 residues. Germline-derived CDR1 and CDR2 are DFQATT and SNEGSKA (reference sequence). CDR3 region: CSAEPRTEGYEQYF. The CDR3 nucleotides are TGCAGTGCCGAACCGCGGACGGAAGGCTACGAGCAGTACTTC.

The chain has TRBV2 and TRBJ2-1; TRBD2 aligns across 8 bases. V gave up 5 bases and J gave up 2 bases; unmatched junction bases: 5. CDR1 and CDR2 from the germline V gene are SNHLY and FYNNEI. The CDR3 loop spans 15 amino acids. The CDR3 coding sequence is TGTGCCAGCAGTAAAAGCGGGAGTACCTACAATGAGCAGTTCTTC. Protein product: CASSKSGSTYNEQFF.

The chain is built from TRBV10-3 and TRBJ1-1, with 8 bases that match TRBD1. The junction had 1 base not matched to a gene; V was cut back by 6 bases and J by 4 bases. Germline values: CDR1 ENHRY, CDR2 SYGVKD. The CDR3 spans 12 residues. The DNA for the CDR3 is TGTGCCATCAGAGGACAGGGCACTGAAGCTTTCTTT. Its translation: CAIRGQGTEAFF.

This clonotype was seen more than once but under ten times. This chain connects TRBV29-1 to TRBJ1-2; the D is unclear. CDR1 is SQVTM and CDR2 is ANQGSEA in the germline V gene. V was pared by 3 bases and J by 3 bases, with 11 bases between. The CDR3 has 13 amino acids. CDR3: CSVDPLTYYGYTF. CDR3 nucleotides: TGCAGCGTTGATCCCTTGACGTACTATGGCTACACCTTC.

This clonotype turned up a few times. V is TRBV5-4 and J is TRBJ1-1; D uncertain. The CDR3 has 12 amino acids. Per the germline V gene, CDR1 is SGHNT and CDR2 is YYREEE (reference sequence). Trimming left V 0 bases short and J 7 bases short, with 7 bases between. CDR3 nucleotides: TGTGCCAGCAGCTTGGTGGAGGATGAAGCTTTCTTT. Its translation: CASSLVEDEAFF.